The rows below give T cell receptor beta chains drawn from one sample of a study of blood T cell repertoires in COVID-19. The table came from immunoSEQ multiplex PCR; TCRdb's copy has only in-frame clones and leaves some out. Here the sample spans about 230,000 clones, over 80% being singletons. The sequencing sample was made of peripheral blood. Receptors were obtained from a middle-aged man with acute or convalescent COVID-19. Each CDR3 is given with its conserved first and last residue. D genes are given only for firm matches. Size values are once, few and many counts, or a class for expanded clones, and some rows have none.

TRBD1	TRBV19	-	TRBJ2-5	TGTGCCAGTATCGACCTCGGGACAGAGAATTTACAAGAGACCCAGTACTTC	CASIDLGTENLQETQYF
TRBD1	TRBV4-2	-	TRBJ2-2	TGTGCCAGCAGCCAACAGGGGGACGTCACCGGGGAGCTGTTTTTT	CASSQQGDVTGELFF
-	TRBV7-2	-	TRBJ2-2	TGTGCCAGCAGCTTACTAGGGAGCGTGTTTTTT	CASSLLGSVFF
-	TRBV30	-	TRBJ1-2	TGTGCCTGGACTTTCTCCTATGACAGGAGGACCTTC	CAWTFSYDRRTF
-	TRBV7-9	-	TRBJ2-7	TGTGCCAGCAGCAGCAGCGGAGGGAGAAACTACGAGCAGTACTTC	CASSSSGGRNYEQYF
-	TRBV27	-	TRBJ1-2	TGTGCCAGCAGTACCGCTGGACAGATTTATGGCTACACCTTC	CASSTAGQIYGYTF
-	TRBV19	once	TRBJ2-1	TGTGCCAGTAGTGACCTGACTAGACACAATGAGCAGTTCTTC	CASSDLTRHNEQFF
TRBD2	TRBV7-2	few	TRBJ2-7	TGTGCCAGCAGCTTAGACACTAGCGGGAGGTACGAGCAGTACTTC	CASSLDTSGRYEQYF
TRBD2	TRBV3-1/TRBV3-2	-	TRBJ2-1	TGTGCCAGCAGCCAAGGACCTGCGGGAGAGTTGAATGAGCAGTTCTTC	CASSQGPAGELNEQFF
-	TRBV5-1	once	TRBJ1-2	TGCGCCAGCAGCGAACAGGGAGAAGACTATGGCTACACCTTC	CASSEQGEDYGYTF
TRBD2	TRBV5-4	-	TRBJ2-2	TGTGCCAGCAGCGAAGGACTAGCGGGAGTGAACACCGGGGAGCTGTTTTTT	CASSEGLAGVNTGELFF
-	TRBV7-2	-	TRBJ2-7	TGTGCCAGCAGCTTTTCCCCTAGCAACGAGCAGTACTTC	CASSFSPSNEQYF
TRBD1	TRBV10-3	-	TRBJ1-2	TGTGCCATCACCGGGACAGGGGATGGCTACACCTTC	CAITGTGDGYTF
-	TRBV2	-	TRBJ2-1	TGTGCCAGCAGGCCCAGACAGGTATGGCTATACAATGAGCAGTTCTTC	CASRPRQVWLYNEQFF
TRBD1	TRBV30	-	TRBJ1-2	TGTGCCTGGAGTAACCACGGGGGGACAGGGGGCGGGCGCGAGGGCTACACCTTC	CAWSNHGGTGGGREGYTF
-	TRBV30	-	TRBJ1-1	TGTGCCTGGAGTGTACAGGGTCACGTAGGAGCTTTCTTT	CAWSVQGHVGAFF
-	TRBV28	-	TRBJ1-1	TGTGCCAGCAGTTTGGTAGGGAGTGAAACTGAAGCTTTCTTT	CASSLVGSETEAFF
TRBD2	TRBV7-3	-	TRBJ2-1	TGTGCCAGCACCCTGGGACTAGCGGGAGAGAGTGAGCAGTTCTTC	CASTLGLAGESEQFF
-	TRBV20-1	-	TRBJ1-4	TGCAGTGCTAGTAAGGGGTCGCGGAATGAAAAACTGTTTTTT	CSASKGSRNEKLFF
-	TRBV18	once	TRBJ1-1	TGTGCCAGCTCACCGCGGGTCCAAGGGAACACTGAAGCTTTCTTT	CASSPRVQGNTEAFF
-	TRBV11-3	-	TRBJ2-3	TGTGCCAGCAGCCCTGAGAACACAGATACGCAGTATTTT	CASSPENTDTQYF
TRBD1	TRBV29-1	-	TRBJ1-1	TGCAGCGTCACGGAGACAGGGTCTATTACTGAAGCTTTCTTT	CSVTETGSITEAFF
-	TRBV6-5	-	TRBJ1-2	TGTGCCAGCAGTTACTCACGACAGTCCTATGGCTACACCTTC	CASSYSRQSYGYTF
TRBD2	TRBV6-8	-	TRBJ2-5	TGTGCCAGCAGTTATAGCGGGAGGGTCGGAAAGACCCAGTACTTC	CASSYSGRVGKTQYF
-	TRBV5-5	-	TRBJ1-4	TGTGCCAGCAGCCCACGGACAGTTTTAGCTTGGCCCGCAACTAATGAAAAACTGTTTTTT	CASSPRTVLAWPATNEKLFF
-	TRBV5-6	-	TRBJ2-5	TGTGCCAGCAGCGCGATCGGACAGGGAGGGGAGACCCAGTACTTC	CASSAIGQGGETQYF
-	TRBV9	-	TRBJ1-6	TGTGCCAGCACCCAAGGGGGGGGCATGAATTCACCCCTCCACTTT	CASTQGGGMNSPLHF
-	TRBV9	-	TRBJ2-1	TGTGCCAGCAGCGTAGCCAGTTTGGACAATGAGCAGTTCTTC	CASSVASLDNEQFF
TRBD2	TRBV19	-	TRBJ2-7	TGTGCCAGTAGTCCCCGGGGGGGCGTTGACGAGCAGTACTTC	CASSPRGGVDEQYF
-	TRBV3-1/TRBV3-2	few	TRBJ1-2	TGTGCCAGCAGCCAAATGGGAGATGGCTACACCTTC	CASSQMGDGYTF
-	TRBV7-9	-	TRBJ2-5	TGTGCCAGCAGCTTCTCGGGGGTAGAGACCCAGTACTTC	CASSFSGVETQYF
TRBD1	TRBV6-5	-	TRBJ2-5	TGTGCCAGCAGCGAGACAGGGCTCGGGACCCAGTACTTC	CASSETGLGTQYF
TRBD2	TRBV19	-	TRBJ2-1	TGTGCCAGTAGTCTAGCGGACAATGAGCAGTTCTTC	CASSLADNEQFF
TRBD1	TRBV10-3	-	TRBJ1-1	TGTGCCATACGAGGGGGCAGTGGCACTGAAGCTTTCTTT	CAIRGGSGTEAFF
-	TRBV7-9	-	TRBJ1-1	TGTGCCAGCCGGCCCCGAGAGGAGAGTACTGAAGCTTTCTTT	CASRPREESTEAFF
-	TRBV30	-	TRBJ2-3	TGTGCCTTTAAACTAGCTATTACGCAGTATTTT	CAFKLAITQYF
-	TRBV2	-	TRBJ1-2	TGTGCCAGCAGTGAAGCGAAACTTGTCAGGGATGGCTACACCTTC	CASSEAKLVRDGYTF
-	TRBV10-3	-	TRBJ2-1	TGTGCCATCAGTGATAGCTCCACGAGCTCCTACAATGAGCAGTTCTTC	CAISDSSTSSYNEQFF
TRBD1	TRBV7-9	-	TRBJ1-4	TGTGCCAGCAGCTTAGGGACAGGACCTAATGAAAAACTGTTTTTT	CASSLGTGPNEKLFF
-	TRBV7-8	-	TRBJ2-7	TGTGCCAGCAGCTTAGTCCAATCCTACGAGCAGTACTTC	CASSLVQSYEQYF
-	TRBV27	-	TRBJ2-2	TGTGCCAGCAGTTTACCCGACACCGGGGAGCTGTTTTTT	CASSLPDTGELFF
TRBD1	TRBV6-1	-	TRBJ2-5	TGTGCCAGCAGACCGGGACAGGGGGCGGAGACCCAGTACTTC	CASRPGQGAETQYF
TRBD1	TRBV20-1	many	TRBJ1-6	TGCAGTGCTAGTGGGGACAGGGAAGCGTCACCCCTCCACTTT	CSASGDREASPLHF
TRBD2	TRBV6-5	-	TRBJ2-1	TGTGCCAGCAGTTACTCGAGGACTAGCCTAGGAGACCCTTTCTTC	CASSYSRTSLGDPFF
-	TRBV7-2	-	TRBJ2-7	TGTGCCAGCAGCTTAGTCGGGGGAGGCTACGAGCAGTACTTC	CASSLVGGGYEQYF
-	TRBV2	-	TRBJ1-2	TGTGCCAGCAGTGAAGCGCGGACTCTCTACGGCTACACCTTC	CASSEARTLYGYTF
-	TRBV5-6	once	TRBJ1-2	TGTGCCAGCAGCTGGGAGACAAGCAACTATGGCTACACCTTC	CASSWETSNYGYTF
TRBD2	TRBV4-3	once	TRBJ2-5	TGCGCCAGCAGCCAAGAAACTAGCGGGGGCCCCGGCGGAGAGACCCAGTACTTC	CASSQETSGGPGGETQYF
TRBD1	TRBV6-5	few	TRBJ1-5	TGTGCCAGCCGAACGGACAGGGGAGGAATTCAGCCCCAGCATTTT	CASRTDRGGIQPQHF
TRBD1	TRBV11-2	-	TRBJ2-5	TGTGCCAGCAGCTTGGGGACAGGGGGCGCGGAGACCCAGTACTTC	CASSLGTGGAETQYF
-	TRBV11-2	-	TRBJ1-1	TGTGCCAGCAGCGAAGGGGTAAACACTGAAGCTTTCTTT	CASSEGVNTEAFF
TRBD1	TRBV6-4	-	TRBJ2-7	TGTGCCAGCAGTGACTCGACTCAACCCAGGACAGGGGGCTACGAGCAGTACTTC	CASSDSTQPRTGGYEQYF
-	TRBV19	-	TRBJ1-5	TGTGCCAGTAGTAGTCCAAATCAGCCCCAGCATTTT	CASSSPNQPQHF